Below are 28 T cell receptor beta chains sequenced from a single sample in a study of T-cell reconstitution after alpha-beta-depleted transplantation in children. Unique molecular identifiers were incorporated into the prepared TCRbeta library. TCRdb reanalysed the PCR reads using MiXCR and keeps one entry per CDR3 protein. Among roughly 340,000 distinct CDR3 sequences listed, about 17% were seen once. The starting material was PBMCs, mostly from graft donor cells, obtained 360 days after TCRalphabeta/CD19-depleted stem cell transplant. Receptors originate from a male patient between 2 and 15 years old who had a stem cell transplant for acute lymphoblastic leukemia, so the T cells may come from the graft donor.

There are many counts of this clonotype. The chain uses TRBV9 and TRBJ2-2, with 7 bases lining up with TRBD1. The CDR3 length is 16 residues. Per the germline V gene, CDR1 is SGDLS and CDR2 is YYNGEE. J was trimmed by 1 base and V by 2 bases; bases with no gene match: 5. This CDR3 is CASSVGDRVNTGELFF. In DNA form, the CDR3 reads TGTGCCAGCAGCGTCGGAGACAGGGTGAACACCGGGGAGCTGTTTTTT.

The chain employs TRBV26 and TRBJ1-5. TRBV26 is a listed pseudogene. The CDR3 loop spans 16 amino acids. The CDR3 spells CASSSEGGRSNQPQHF. The CDR3 DNA reads TGTGCCAGCAGTTCCGAGGGAGGGAGAAGCAATCAGCCCCAGCATTTT.

The chain joins TRBV6-2 or TRBV6-3 to TRBJ2-1; 10 bases fit TRBD2. This CDR3 is 16 amino acids long. Trimming cost V 4 bases and J 0 bases; bases outside gene matches: 3. Germline V lookup: CDR1 MNHEY, CDR2 SVGEGT. CDR3 protein: CASSFSSGSSYNEQFF. The CDR3 DNA sequence: TGTGCCAGCAGTTTCTCTAGCGGGAGCTCCTACAATGAGCAGTTCTTC.

The V gene is TRBV5-6, the J gene TRBJ2-2, with no clear D. CDR1 and CDR2 (germline): SGHDT, YYEEEE. CDR3 length: 15 residues. V dropped 1 base and J dropped 4 bases, with 11 bases sitting between them. The CDR3, as DNA: TGTGCCAGCAGCTTGTTCGAGCTCCTCACCGGGGAGCTGTTTTTT. This codes for CASSLFELLTGELFF.

This clonotype was seen a few times. The genes are TRBV29-1 and TRBJ1-1, with 7 nucleotides matching TRBD1. CDR1 and CDR2 from the germline V gene are SQVTM and ANQGSEA. The CDR3 is made up of 15 amino acids. V dropped 4 bases and J dropped 5; count of bases not matched to a gene: 13. The CDR3 sequence is CSVVGGIVWTTEAFF. The CDR3 coding sequence is TGCAGCGTTGTAGGGGGCATCGTTTGGACAACTGAAGCTTTCTTT.

This clonotype was recorded many times. This chain connects TRBV11-2 to TRBJ2-3; D may be TRBD2 (6 bases). Trimming took off 11 bases at V and 2 bases at J, with 8 bases between the two ends. CDR3 length: 11 amino acids. CDR1 SGHAT and CDR2 FQNNGV come from the germline V gene. The CDR3 here is CARGNTDTQYF. The DNA of the CDR3 is TGTGCCCGCGGGAACACAGATACGCAGTATTTT.

This clonotype was detected a few times. The chain employs TRBV12-3 or TRBV12-4 and TRBJ2-5; TRBD2 aligns across 11 bases. Losses at the gene ends were 3 bases for V and 3 bases for J; bases not matched to a gene: 15. This CDR3 spans 19 amino acids. The chain's CDR3 is CASSFIGVAGGGLKETQYF. The DNA of the CDR3 is TGTGCCAGCAGTTTCATCGGGGTAGCGGGAGGGGGATTAAAAGAGACCCAGTACTTC.

The CDR3 is CASNGFSGRGIHEQYF. The CDR3 DNA sequence: TGTGCCAGCAATGGGTTTAGTGGCAGGGGTATCCACGAGCAGTACTTC. This rearrangement joins TRBV28 to TRBJ2-7; a weak D match, TRBD1 (6 bases). CDR1 and CDR2 (germline): MDHEN, SYDVKM. Deletions cut 7 bases from V and 5 bases from J, with 24 bases between. The CDR3 runs 16 residues.

The chain is built from TRBV2 and TRBJ2-7; TRBD2 might be the D (5 bases). Deletions cut 4 bases from V and 7 bases from J, with 11 bases between. This CDR3 has 12 amino acids. Looked up from germline, CDR1 is SNHLY and CDR2 is FYNNEI. The CDR3 sequence is CASSAASPEQYF. The CDR3 DNA follows: TGTGCCAGCAGTGCCGCTAGCCCTGAGCAGTACTTC.

This clonotype has ten or more counts. This chain links TRBV4-1 with TRBJ2-1; 7 bases are shared with TRBD2. This CDR3 is 17 amino acids long. Looked up from germline, CDR1 is MGHRA and CDR2 is YSYEKL. After removal of 4 bases from V and 2 bases from J, the junction contained 11 bases not matched to a gene. The CDR3: CASSLVSLAEAYNEQFF. The DNA for the CDR3 is TGCGCCAGCAGCCTTGTCTCCCTAGCGGAGGCCTACAATGAGCAGTTCTTC.

This clonotype occurred a few times. The chain employs TRBV20-1 and TRBJ2-4; D gene unclear. In germline, CDR1 is DFQATT, CDR2 SNEGSKA (reference sequence). The CDR3 sequence is 14 residues long. The ends were cut back, 3 bases at V and 0 bases at J, with 9 bases in the middle. CDR3 DNA: TGCAGTGCTAGGGACCAGTCAGCCAAAAACATTCAGTACTTC. As protein: CSARDQSAKNIQYF.

This clonotype was observed a few times. V gene TRBV5-1 combines with J gene TRBJ2-3; the D gene is possibly TRBD2 (5 bases). This CDR3 region has 14 residues. V was pared by 5 bases and J by 7 bases, with 17 bases between. The germline CDR1 and CDR2 sequences are SGHRS and YFSETQ. CDR3 protein: CASSKGGPGNTQYF. CDR3 coding DNA: TGCGCCAGCAGTAAGGGCGGGCCGGGTAATACGCAGTATTTT.

The V call is TRBV15, the J call TRBJ2-7, with D perhaps matching TRBD1 (6 bases). The germline V and J ends were trimmed by 0 bases and 0 bases, with 9 bases remaining between them. The length of the CDR3 is 15 residues. Germline CDR1 LNHNV, CDR2 YYDKDF (reference sequence). The CDR3: CATSRETGFSYEQYF. The CDR3 DNA follows: TGTGCCACCAGCAGAGAGACAGGCTTCTCCTACGAGCAGTACTTC.

This clonotype was counted between two and nine times. The chain uses TRBV11-2 and TRBJ1-5; D unresolved. The CDR3 spans 15 residues. V lost 1 base and J lost 0, with 7 bases in between. Germline CDR1 and CDR2: SGHAT and FQNNGV. The CDR3 DNA sequence: TGTGCCAGCAGCTTAGGGACTTATAGCAATCAGCCCCAGCATTTT. Its translation: CASSLGTYSNQPQHF. The full variable domain, rest sourced from reference TRBV11-2 and TRBJ1-5, is EAGVAQSPRYKIIEKRQSVAFWCNPISGHATLYWYQQILGQGPKLLIQFQNNGVVDDSQLPKDRFSAERLKGVDSTLKIQPAKLEDSAVYLCASSLGTYSNQPQHFGDGTRLSIL.

This clonotype came up a few times. V usage is TRBV14 and J usage is TRBJ2-1, with TRBD1 matching over 7 bases. The V and J ends lost 4 bases and 2 bases, in that order; junction bases with no gene match: 5. From germline, CDR1 is SGHDN and CDR2 FVKESK. This CDR3 has 15 residues. The CDR3 spells CASSRTGLPYNEQFF. The CDR3 DNA reads as TGTGCCAGCAGCCGGACAGGTTTGCCCTACAATGAGCAGTTCTTC.

In this sample, this clonotype turned up many times. V is TRBV20-1 and J is TRBJ2-5; weak D call: TRBD2 (5 bases). Trimming shortened V by 0 bases and J by 7 bases, and 24 bases separated the two germline ends. CDR3 length: 17 residues. The germline V gene has CDR1 DFQATT and CDR2 SNEGSKA (reference sequence). CDR3 sequence: CSAREVFEAREAGTQYF. CDR3 sequence (DNA): TGCAGTGCTAGAGAGGTCTTCGAAGCAAGAGAGGCGGGGACCCAGTACTTC.

The chain uses TRBV10-3 and TRBJ2-5; 8 bases are a match to TRBD2. V was clipped by 10 bases and J by 3 bases; unmatched bases: 4. CDR3 size: 12 residues. Germline V CDR1 and CDR2: ENHRY, SYGVKD. CDR3 DNA: TGTGCCACCGGGACTAGAGAAGAGACCCAGTACTTC. Encoded protein: CATGTREETQYF.

The chain uses TRBV4-2 and TRBJ2-1, with D unclear. CDR3 length: 13 amino acids. CDR1 is LGHNA and CDR2 is YNFKEQ in the germline V gene. The ends were cut back, 0 bases at V and 9 bases at J, with 9 bases in the middle. DNA for the CDR3: TGTGCCAGCAGCCAAGAAGTAGCAGGTGAGCAGTTCTTC. Its protein product is CASSQEVAGEQFF.

This clonotype was observed many times. The chain has TRBV20-1 and TRBJ2-5, with TRBD1 identical over 9 bases. Germline CDR1 is DFQATT and CDR2 is SNEGSKA (reference sequence). The trim removed 3 bases at V and 2 bases at J, leaving 7 bases unmatched. The CDR3 totals 15 residues. CDR3 DNA: TGCAGTGCTAGCTCGGACAGGGGATTTCAAGAGACCCAGTACTTC. It encodes CSASSDRGFQETQYF.

This clonotype was seen once. J is TRBJ2-1 and V is TRBV20-1; 10 positions match TRBD2. J gave up 3 bases and V 2 bases, and 1 base lay outside the gene matches. This CDR3 is 14 amino acids long. Germline CDR1 reads DFQATT; CDR2 reads SNEGSKA (reference sequence). The CDR3 loop is CSARLAGVYNEQFF. DNA of the CDR3: TGCAGTGCTAGACTAGCGGGAGTCTACAATGAGCAGTTCTTC.

This clonotype has only a few counts. This sequence joins TRBV5-1 and TRBJ2-4; 8 bases are shared with TRBD2. CDR3 length: 15 amino acids. V was pared by 4 bases and J by 6 bases, with 9 bases of the junction left unmatched. The germline V gene has CDR1 SGHRS and CDR2 YFSETQ. CDR3 nucleotides: TGCGCCAGCAGCCCTGAGAGCGGGAGAGTAAACATTCAGTACTTC. Its translation is CASSPESGRVNIQYF.

The rearrangement links TRBV4-1 to TRBJ2-2, with D possibly matching TRBD2 (6 bases). CDR3 length equals 15 residues. Looked up from germline, CDR1 is MGHRA and CDR2 is YSYEKL. V lost 3 bases, J lost 1 base, and 9 bases lay in between. The CDR3 reads CASSQLAENTGELFF. In nucleotides, the CDR3 is TGCGCCAGCAGCCAGTTAGCGGAGAACACCGGGGAGCTGTTTTTT.

The rearrangement links TRBV10-3 to TRBJ2-7; D remains ambiguous. Trimming took off 2 bases at V and 5 bases at J, with 4 bases between the two ends. The CDR3 totals 11 residues. In germline, CDR1 is ENHRY, CDR2 SYGVKD. CDR3 DNA: TGTGCCATCAGTGAGGGGCACGAGCAGTACTTC. Protein: CAISEGHEQYF.

This clonotype showed up just once. The chain is built from TRBV6-2 or TRBV6-3 and TRBJ2-7; D may match TRBD1 or TRBD2 (5 bases each). CDR3 length equals 14 residues. Germline V gene data show CDR1 as MNHEY and CDR2 as SVGEGT. The V end was cut by 6 bases, the J end by 5 bases, with 17 bases between. Here the CDR3 reads CASSRGAVVDEQYF. The DNA of the CDR3 is TGTGCCAGCAGCCGAGGGGCGGTAGTCGACGAGCAGTACTTC.

The V and J genes are TRBV28 and TRBJ1-3, with 7 bases lining up with TRBD1. V lost 1 base and J lost 0; bases outside the gene matches: 6. Per germline, CDR1 MDHEN and CDR2 SYDVKM. CDR3 length: 17 residues. CDR3 amino acids: CASSLYRDSYSGNTIYF. The CDR3 DNA follows: TGTGCCAGCAGTTTATATAGGGACAGCTACTCTGGAAACACCATATATTTT.

This clonotype was seen only a few times. The chain recombines TRBV4-3 with TRBJ2-1, with a weak D call TRBD1 (6 bases). V lost 4 bases and J lost 7, with 14 bases in between. The CDR3 is 14 amino acids. CDR1 and CDR2 (germline): LGHNA, YSLEER. The CDR3 loop reads CASSPSQGRNEQFF. In DNA form, the CDR3 reads TGCGCCAGCAGCCCCAGTCAGGGGCGGAATGAGCAGTTCTTC.

This clonotype was counted only a few times. The genes are TRBV28 and TRBJ2-5, with D maybe TRBD1 (5 bases). Germline CDR1 reads MDHEN; CDR2 reads SYDVKM. Trimming took off 3 bases at V and 5 bases at J, with 13 bases between the two ends. The CDR3 has 14 residues. The CDR3 DNA reads TGTGCCAGCAGTTTCTCGACAGAGAGGGAGACCCAGTACTTC. Amino acid sequence: CASSFSTERETQYF.

The CDR3 region has the DNA TGCGCCAGCAGCCAAGGACTCCCGGACAGATTTGTGGAGACCCAGTACTTC. Its protein is CASSQGLPDRFVETQYF. The chain has TRBV4-3 and TRBJ2-5; a possible D gene is TRBD1 (6 bases). CDR1 is LGHNA and CDR2 is YSLEER in the germline V gene. Trimming stripped 1 base from V and 5 bases from J, with 20 bases between. The CDR3 is 17 amino acids.